Detailed here is one TCR beta chain. The data stem from a study of T-cell memory formation after mild COVID-19. The wider study: TCR clusters largely stayed donor specific.

TCRdb fed the 5' RACE reads into MiXCR, producing one record per CDR3 protein. The table lists over 400,000 distinct CDR3 sequences, 23% of them singletons. The receptor comes from an adult woman who had mild COVID-19 (a few samples of this study predate the infection). Cell type and time point are not known. Sequenced material: PBMCs or a T cell subset sorted from them (not recorded which).

DNA of the CDR3: TGTGCCAGCAGCTTAACCGCGGGACACACAGATACGCAGTATTTT. As protein: CASSLTAGHTDTQYF. The chain has TRBV7-6 and TRBJ2-3; D may match TRBD1 or TRBD2 (6 bases each). There are 15 residues in the CDR3. Between the trimmed V and J ends, which lost 2 bases and 2 bases, there was a span of 11 bases. Germline CDR1 reads SGHVS; CDR2 reads FNYEAQ.